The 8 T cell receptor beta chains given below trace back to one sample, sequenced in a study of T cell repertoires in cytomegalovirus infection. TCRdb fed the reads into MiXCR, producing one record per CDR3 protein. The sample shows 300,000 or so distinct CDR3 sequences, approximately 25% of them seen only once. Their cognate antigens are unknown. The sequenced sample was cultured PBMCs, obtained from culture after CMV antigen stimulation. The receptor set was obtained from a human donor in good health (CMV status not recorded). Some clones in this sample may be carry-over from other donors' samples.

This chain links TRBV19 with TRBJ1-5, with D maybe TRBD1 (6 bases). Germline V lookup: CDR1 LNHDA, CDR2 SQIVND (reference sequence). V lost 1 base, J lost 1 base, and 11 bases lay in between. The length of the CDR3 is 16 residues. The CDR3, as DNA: TGTGCCAGTAGTATAGCAGGCAGGGGAAGCAATCAGCCCCAGCATTTT. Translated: CASSIAGRGSNQPQHF.

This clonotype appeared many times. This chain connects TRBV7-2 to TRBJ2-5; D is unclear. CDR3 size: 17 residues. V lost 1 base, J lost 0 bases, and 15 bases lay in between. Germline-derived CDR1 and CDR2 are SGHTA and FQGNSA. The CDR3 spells CASSLGPRAQYQETQYF. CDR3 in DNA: TGTGCCAGCAGCTTAGGCCCAAGGGCACAGTACCAAGAGACCCAGTACTTC.

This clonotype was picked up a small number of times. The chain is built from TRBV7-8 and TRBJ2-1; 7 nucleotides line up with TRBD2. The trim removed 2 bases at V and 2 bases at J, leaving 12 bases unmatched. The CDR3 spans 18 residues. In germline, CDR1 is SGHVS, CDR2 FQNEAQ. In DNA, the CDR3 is TGTGCCAGCAGCTTACGTATTTGGGGGGGAGCTGCCTACAATGAGCAGTTCTTC. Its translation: CASSLRIWGGAAYNEQFF.

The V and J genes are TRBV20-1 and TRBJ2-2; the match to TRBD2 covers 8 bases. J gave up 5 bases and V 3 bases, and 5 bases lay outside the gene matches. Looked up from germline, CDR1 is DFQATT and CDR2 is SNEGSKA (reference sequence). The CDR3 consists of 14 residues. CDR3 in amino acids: CSASARGGTGELFF. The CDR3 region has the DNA TGCAGTGCTAGCGCTCGGGGGGGAACCGGGGAGCTGTTTTTT.

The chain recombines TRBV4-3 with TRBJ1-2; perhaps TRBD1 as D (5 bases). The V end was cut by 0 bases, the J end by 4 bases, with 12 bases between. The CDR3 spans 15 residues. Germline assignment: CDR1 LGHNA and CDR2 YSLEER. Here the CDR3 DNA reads TGCGCCAGCAGCCAAGATGGGGGTTCTCGCTATGGCTACACCTTC. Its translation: CASSQDGGSRYGYTF.

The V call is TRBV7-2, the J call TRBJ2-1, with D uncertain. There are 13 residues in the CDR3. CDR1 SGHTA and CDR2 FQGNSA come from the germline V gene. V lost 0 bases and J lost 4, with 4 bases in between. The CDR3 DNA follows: TGTGCCAGCAGCTTAGCAATGTACAATGAGCAGTTCTTC. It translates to CASSLAMYNEQFF. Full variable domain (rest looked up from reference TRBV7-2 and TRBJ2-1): GAGVSQSPSNKVTEKGKDVELRCDPISGHTALYWYRQSLGQGLEFLIYFQGNSAPDKSGLPSDRFSAERTGGSVSTLTIQRTQQEDSAVYLCASSLAMYNEQFFGPGTRLTVL.

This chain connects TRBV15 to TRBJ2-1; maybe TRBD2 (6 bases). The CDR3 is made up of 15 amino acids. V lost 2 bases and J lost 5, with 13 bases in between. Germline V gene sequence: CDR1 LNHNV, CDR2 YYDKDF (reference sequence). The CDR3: CATSRQTGLNNEQFF. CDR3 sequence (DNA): TGTGCCACCAGCAGACAGACGGGACTGAACAATGAGCAGTTCTTC.

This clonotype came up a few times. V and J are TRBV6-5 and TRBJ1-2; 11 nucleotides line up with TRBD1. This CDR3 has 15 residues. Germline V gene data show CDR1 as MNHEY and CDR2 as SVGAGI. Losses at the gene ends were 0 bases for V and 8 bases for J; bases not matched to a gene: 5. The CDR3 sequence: CASSYSERTGGGYTF. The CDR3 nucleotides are TGTGCCAGCAGTTACTCGGAGCGGACAGGGGGCGGCTACACCTTC.